This T cell receptor beta chain was recorded in a study of technical replicates of blood from several donors. The CDR3 runs 15 residues. Germline lookup yields CDR1 SQVTM and CDR2 ANQGSEA. Deletions cut 2 bases from V and 7 bases from J, with 18 bases between. The method was immunoSEQ multiplex PCR; TCRdb's version includes in-frame clones alone and lacks a portion of them. Among approximately 70,000 clones listed, about 94% were seen once. The specimen sequenced was T cells isolated from PBMCs. This chain uses TRBV29-1 with TRBJ2-1, with D possibly TRBD1 on 7 matching bases. The clonotype was recovered from a human donor in good health. For the CDR3, the DNA is TGCAGCGTTGAACCAGGGGGGACGGGAAGTAATGAGCAGTTCTTC. It yields the protein CSVEPGGTGSNEQFF.